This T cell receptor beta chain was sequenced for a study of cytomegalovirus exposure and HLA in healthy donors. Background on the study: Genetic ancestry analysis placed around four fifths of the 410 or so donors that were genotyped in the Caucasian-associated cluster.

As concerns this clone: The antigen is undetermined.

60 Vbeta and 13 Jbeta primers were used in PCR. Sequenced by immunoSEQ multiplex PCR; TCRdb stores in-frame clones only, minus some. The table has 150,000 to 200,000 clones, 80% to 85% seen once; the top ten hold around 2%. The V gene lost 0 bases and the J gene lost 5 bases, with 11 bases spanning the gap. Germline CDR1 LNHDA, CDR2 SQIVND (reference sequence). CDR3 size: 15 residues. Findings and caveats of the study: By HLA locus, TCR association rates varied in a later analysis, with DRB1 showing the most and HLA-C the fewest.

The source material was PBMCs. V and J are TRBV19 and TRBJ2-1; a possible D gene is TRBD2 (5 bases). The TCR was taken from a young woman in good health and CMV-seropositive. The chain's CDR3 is CASSIDRDWDNEQFF. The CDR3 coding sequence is TGTGCCAGTAGTATAGACCGGGATTGGGACAATGAGCAGTTCTTC.